This T cell receptor (beta chain) was sequenced in a study of blood T cell repertoires in COVID-19. The wider study: Italy, Spain and the United States were the sources of the convalescent and acute COVID-19 samples. T cells, B-cell-depleted T cells, or PBMCs supplied cDNA or gDNA.

CDR1 is SGHDN, CDR2 FVKESK, per germline. V was pared by 4 bases and J by 0 bases, with 8 bases of the junction left unmatched. The CDR3 is 16 residues long. Authors' data handling: By means of reference gene primer amplification, nucleated cell counts were estimated. Generated by immunoSEQ multiplex PCR, the TCRdb table keeps only in-frame clones and is missing some. V, J and clone size derive from that table, while D and trimming were established from the DNA sequence. This sample has 110,000 or so clones, with roughly 85% found just once. Sequencing input: peripheral blood. The TCR originated in a human donor in a cohort sampled during active COVID-19. The chain uses TRBV14 and TRBJ1-1, with TRBD1 matching over 7 bases. The DNA for the CDR3 is TGTGCCAGCAGCCCACGACAGGGTTTCCTGAACACTGAAGCTTTCTTT. Amino acids: CASSPRQGFLNTEAFF.